The 17 T cell receptor beta chains below were found in one sample sequenced in a study of vaccination effects on CD4 cells after COVID-19. Here immunoSEQ multiplex PCR was the method, and the copy in TCRdb shows in-frame clones only, minus some. The sample lists roughly 42,000 clones, roughly two thirds occurring once. Before sequencing took place, the ViraFEST assay used viral peptide pools to expand antigen-specific CD4+ T cells. Researchers isolated CD4+ T cells once approximately eleven days of culture had elapsed. Vaccine recipients lacked prior SARS-CoV-2 infection and had negative nucleocapsid antibodies. Their recognized antigens are unknown. The sequenced sample was CD4+ T cells from PBMCs cultured with HCoV-OC43 spike peptides, obtained before COVID-19 vaccination. Subset defined: HCoV-OC43 spike overlapping peptide pool stimulation. Receptors originate from a human donor who received a COVID-19 vaccine.

The V and J genes are TRBV9 and TRBJ1-3, with D perhaps TRBD1 (6 bases). V lost 3 bases and J lost 7, with 14 bases in between. Germline V gene data show CDR1 as SGDLS and CDR2 as YYNGEE. The CDR3 extends over 14 amino acids. CDR3 protein: CASSEPGQGNTIYF. As DNA, the CDR3 is TGTGCCAGCAGCGAGCCGGGACAAGGGAACACCATATATTTT.

This clone was seen a single time. The CDR3 spells CASSPRSDISPQETQYF. For the CDR3, the DNA is TGTGCCAGCAGCCCGAGATCGGACATTTCGCCCCAAGAGACCCAGTACTTC. V gene TRBV25-1 combines with J gene TRBJ2-5, with D possibly matching TRBD1 (5 bases). This CDR3 has 17 amino acids. CDR1 and CDR2 (germline): MGHDK, SYGVNS. Trimming left V 6 bases short and J 1 base short, with 21 bases between.

The V and J genes are TRBV9 and TRBJ1-5; D may be TRBD1 (6 bases). This CDR3 region has 14 residues. Germline CDR1 is SGDLS and CDR2 is YYNGEE. V was shortened by 4 bases and J by 0 bases, with 8 bases between the two germline ends. CDR3 in amino acids: CASSQGNSNQPQHF. The CDR3 DNA reads as TGTGCCAGCAGCCAGGGGAATAGCAATCAGCCCCAGCATTTT.

V is TRBV5-1 and J is TRBJ2-1; 7 positions agree with TRBD2. The ends lost 4 bases at V and 5 bases at J; junction bases unmatched: 12. CDR1 is SGHRS, CDR2 YFSETQ, per germline. The CDR3 is 16 residues long. CDR3 residues: CASSPWGGRAHNEQFF. CDR3 DNA sequence: TGCGCCAGCAGCCCCTGGGGGGGGAGGGCCCACAATGAGCAGTTCTTC.

The chain uses TRBV6-4 and TRBJ2-5; 8 bases are a match to TRBD2. The CDR3 length is 15 residues. V shed 0 bases, J shed 5 bases, and the junction held 5 bases outside the gene matches. Germline V gene data show CDR1 as MRHNA and CDR2 as SNTAGT. The CDR3 bases are TGTGCCAGCAGTGACTCTGCGGGAGGATGGGAGACCCAGTACTTC. Residues: CASSDSAGGWETQYF.

V gene TRBV28 combines with J gene TRBJ1-3; 8 bases match TRBD1. This CDR3 is built from 16 residues. CDR1 is MDHEN, CDR2 SYDVKM, per germline. V lost 6 bases and J lost 7; bases outside the gene matches: 14. In nucleotides, the CDR3 is TGTGCCAGCAGCCTCGCCCTGGACAGGGAGCGCAACACCATATATTTT. This translates into CASSLALDRERNTIYF.

This clone was found once. The CDR3 loop reads CASSYSIGGGQETQYF. CDR3 DNA: TGTGCCAGCAGTTACTCGATTGGCGGGGGACAAGAGACCCAGTACTTC. The chain combines TRBV6-2 or TRBV6-3 with TRBJ2-5; 7 nucleotides align to TRBD2. V lost 0 bases, J lost 2 bases, and 6 bases stayed unmatched. The CDR3 loop spans 16 amino acids. Germline V CDR1 and CDR2: MNHEY, SVGEGT.

The chain uses TRBV5-6 and TRBJ1-6, with D perhaps matching TRBD1 (5 bases). Germline CDR1 reads SGHDT; CDR2 reads YYEEEE. Trimming left V 2 bases short and J 9 bases short, with 18 bases between. This CDR3 has 16 residues. The CDR3 reads CASSFRDAGSGSPLHF. Here the CDR3 DNA reads TGTGCCAGCAGCTTCCGGGATGCAGGGTCAGGTTCACCCCTCCACTTT.

The chain has TRBV14 and TRBJ1-6, with D hard to call. Germline lookup yields CDR1 SGHDN and CDR2 FVKESK. The CDR3 is 14 residues long. Deletions cut 1 base from V and 10 bases from J, with 11 bases between. The CDR3 loop is CASSQVYSRSPLHF. As DNA, the CDR3 is TGTGCCAGCAGCCAAGTATACAGTCGCTCACCCCTCCACTTT.

DNA of the CDR3: TGCGCCAGCAGCCAATGGGGCGGGGAGCAGTACTTC. As protein: CASSQWGGEQYF. This chain links TRBV4-3 with TRBJ2-7, with D perhaps being TRBD1 or TRBD2 (5 bases each). Trimming stripped 2 bases from V and 7 bases from J, with 9 bases between. Germline assignment: CDR1 LGHNA and CDR2 YSLEER. The CDR3 is made up of 12 amino acids.

V and J are TRBV29-1 and TRBJ2-5; 7 bases map to TRBD1. Germline trimming cut 5 bases from V and 5 bases from J; bases unmatched to any gene: 8. The CDR3 is 13 residues long. CDR1 is SQVTM, CDR2 ANQGSEA, per germline. The DNA for the CDR3 is TGCAGCGTTAAACAGGGGAATAAGGAGACCCAGTACTTC. Amino acids: CSVKQGNKETQYF.

This clone was seen a few times. This chain joins TRBV3-1 (or the pseudogene TRBV3-2) and TRBJ1-1; 9 bases line up with TRBD1. CDR3 length: 14 amino acids. The germline gives CDR1 LGHDT, CDR2 YNNKEL (reference sequence). J lost 12 bases, V lost 1 base, and 9 bases had no gene match. CDR3 sequence: CASSQVRGTGKSFF. CDR3 bases: TGTGCCAGCAGCCAAGTTAGGGGGACAGGGAAATCTTTCTTT.

The chain combines TRBV6-6 with TRBJ2-1, with 8 bases identical to TRBD2. The germline gives CDR1 MNHNY, CDR2 SVGAGI (reference sequence). The CDR3 loop spans 13 amino acids. J was trimmed by 10 bases and V by 4 bases; bases with no gene match: 6. The CDR3 region is CASSSGLAGEQFF. CDR3 in DNA: TGTGCCAGCAGTTCCGGACTAGCAGGCGAGCAGTTCTTC.

This chain joins TRBV3-1 (or the pseudogene TRBV3-2) and TRBJ1-2; D is uncertain. CDR1 and CDR2 (germline): LGHDT, YNNKEL (reference sequence). Trimming removed 1 base at V and 7 bases at J, with 7 bases between. The CDR3 is 12 residues long. The CDR3 loop reads CASSQGGGGYTF. The DNA for the CDR3 is TGTGCCAGCAGCCAAGGAGGTGGTGGCTACACCTTC.

This clone was found many times. CDR3 region: CASSETRTASSGANVLTF. Here the CDR3 DNA reads TGTGCCAGCAGTGAAACCCGGACAGCAAGCTCTGGGGCCAACGTCCTGACTTTC. This chain connects TRBV2 to TRBJ2-6, with a possible D match to TRBD1 (6 bases). This CDR3 region has 18 residues. CDR1 and CDR2 (germline): SNHLY, FYNNEI. Trimming removed 2 bases at V and 0 bases at J, with 14 bases between.

V gene TRBV7-6 combines with J gene TRBJ1-2, with D perhaps TRBD1 (5 bases). V was shortened by 4 bases and J by 2 bases, with 11 bases between the two germline ends. Germline V gives CDR1 SGHVS, CDR2 FNYEAQ. The CDR3 extends over 14 amino acids. The CDR3 DNA reads as TGTGCCAGCAGCTCGCAGACAGCCAACTATGGCTACACCTTC. The encoded protein is CASSSQTANYGYTF.

The V gene is TRBV12-5, the J gene TRBJ1-5; possible D gene TRBD1, 5 bases. Per the germline V gene, CDR1 is LGHNT and CDR2 is FRNRAP. V dropped 5 bases and J dropped 1 base, with 12 bases sitting between them. This CDR3 region has 15 residues. The CDR3 region has the DNA TGTGCTAGTGGTCTCCCAGGGTCCAGCAATCAGCCCCAGCATTTT. This codes for CASGLPGSSNQPQHF.